This T cell receptor (beta chain) was identified during a study of T cell responses to AZD1222 COVID-19 vaccine. Study-level results: Per reports, nearly half of all spike-specific TCRs target regions that are unmutated in variants.

Concerning this clone itself: The antigen remains undetermined.

V was shortened by 1 base and J by 0 bases, with 2 bases between the two germline ends. In germline, CDR1 is LGHNT, CDR2 FRNRAP. This CDR3 is 13 amino acids long. Libraries were prepared by immunoSEQ multiplex PCR; TCRdb keeps only in-frame clonotypes and omits some of them. The sample carries around 130,000 clones, about 93% recorded once. The TCR sequence derives from an adult in good health. Sample: peripheral blood, taken on day 0 of AZD1222 vaccination. The gene calls are TRBV12-5 and TRBJ2-3; D is unclear. CDR3 sequence (DNA): TGTGCTAGTGGTTTGGCTAGCACAGATACGCAGTATTTT. It yields the protein CASGLASTDTQYF.